The clone carrying this T cell receptor beta chain has more than one count but fewer than ten. Its antigen is still unknown. Via MiXCR, TCRdb re-called the RACE reads, giving one row per CDR3 protein. Among about 270,000 distinct CDR3 sequences listed, approximately 8% were seen once. The J segment lost 9 bases and the V segment lost 4 bases, leaving 8 bases of the junction unmatched. This CDR3 is 16 amino acids long. Germline CDR1 reads SGHRS; CDR2 reads YFSETQ. Time point in this sample: pre-sensitization, week 0. Indicated treatment: therapeutic diphenylcyclopropenone sensitization with weekly scalp DPC. These data belong to a study of human T cells and chemical hapten exposure. Study-wide points: Correlating positively with patch test score were the PT1 expanded TCR counts.

The origin of this receptor is a man younger than 30 with alopecia areata. Some clones in this sample may be carry-over from other donors' samples. Source: whole blood, taken in connection with sensitization to the hapten diphenylcyclopropenone (DPC). This rearrangement joins TRBV5-1 to TRBJ2-6, with 12 bases identical to TRBD1. In DNA, the CDR3 is TGCGCCAGCAGCCCGGGGGACAGGGGGCAAGTCAACGTCCTGACTTTC. Translating it yields CASSPGDRGQVNVLTF.